Listed below are T cell receptor beta chains from one sample, sequenced in a study of blood T cells in healthy people across ages. From the 5' RACE reads, TCRdb called clonotypes with MiXCR, one entry per CDR3 protein. The table records hundreds of thousands of distinct CDR3 sequences, 58% of them present only once. Sequenced material: blood. These receptors came from a man in his thirties or forties in good health. CDR3s include the opening cysteine and the closing phenylalanine or tryptophan. A D gene is named only where the DNA matches it firmly. Some rows have no size entry. The others give once, few or many, or a class for an expanded clone.

cdr3_aa | cdr3_nt | j_call | clone_size | v_call | d_call
CASSLEPSGRETQYF | TGTGCCAGCAGCTTAGAGCCTAGCGGGAGGGAGACCCAGTACTTC | TRBJ2-5 | . | TRBV7-9 | TRBD2
CSVDSGGAQDTQYF | TGCAGCGTCGATAGCGGGGGGGCCCAAGATACGCAGTATTTT | TRBJ2-3 | . | TRBV29-1 | TRBD2
CASSQDLTSGSQFF | TGTGCCAGCAGCCAAGATTTGACTAGCGGGAGCCAGTTCTTC | TRBJ2-1 | few | TRBV3-1 | TRBD2
CASSPAIIVSEAFF | TGTGCCAGCAGCCCCGCTATCATCGTTTCTGAAGCTTTCTTT | TRBJ1-1 | . | TRBV7-2 | .
CASSRGMNTGELFF | TGTGCCAGCAGCCGGGGCATGAACACCGGGGAGCTGTTTTTT | TRBJ2-2 | few | TRBV5-6 | .
CASTTSGMALYNEQFF | TGTGCCAGTACTACAAGCGGGATGGCCCTTTACAATGAGCAGTTCTTC | TRBJ2-1 | . | TRBV19 | TRBD2
CASSQFLAGDQETQYF | TGTGCCAGCAGCCAATTTCTAGCGGGGGACCAAGAGACCCAGTACTTC | TRBJ2-5 | . | TRBV14 | TRBD2
CSVEDEITQHF | TGCAGCGTTGAAGATGAGATAACCCAGCATTTT | TRBJ1-5 | once | TRBV29-1 | .
CASRLAANEQYF | TGTGCCAGCAGGCTAGCCGCTAACGAGCAGTACTTC | TRBJ2-7 | once | TRBV2 | .
CSVEADDRPDGYTF | TGCAGCGTTGAAGCGGACGACAGGCCAGATGGCTACACCTTC | TRBJ1-2 | . | TRBV29-1 | .
CSARRELGGGNEQFF | TGCAGTGCTAGGCGGGAACTAGGGGGGGGCAATGAGCAGTTCTTC | TRBJ2-1 | few | TRBV20-1 | .
CAWSRQLAYEQYF | TGTGCCTGGAGCAGACAGCTAGCCTACGAGCAGTACTTC | TRBJ2-7 | . | TRBV30 | .
CSARDSGIDSPLHF | TGCAGTGCTAGAGATTCCGGGATTGATTCACCCCTCCACTTT | TRBJ1-6 | . | TRBV20-1 | .
CASSQEGRFYEQYF | TGTGCCAGCAGCCAAGAGGGACGGTTCTACGAGCAGTACTTC | TRBJ2-7 | . | TRBV3-1 | .
CSASPGDLSYEQYF | TGCAGTGCTAGTCCCGGGGATCTCTCCTACGAGCAGTACTTC | TRBJ2-7 | . | TRBV20-1 | .
CASSSRDREGLDGYTF | TGTGCCAGCAGTTCCCGGGACAGGGAGGGCTTAGACGGCTACACCTTC | TRBJ1-2 | . | TRBV6-5 | TRBD1
CASSLDGEVYGYTF | TGCGCCAGCAGCTTGGATGGGGAGGTCTATGGCTACACCTTC | TRBJ1-2 | . | TRBV5-1 | .
CASCLSGAPFYNEQFF | TGTGCCAGCTGCTTATCAGGGGCACCGTTTTACAATGAGCAGTTCTTC | TRBJ2-1 | . | TRBV6-1 | .
CASSFQGATTDTQYF | TGTGCCAGCAGCTTTCAGGGGGCGACCACAGATACGCAGTATTTT | TRBJ2-3 | few | TRBV7-9 | TRBD1
CASSFRAVQSTDTQYF | TGTGCCAGCAGTTTTAGAGCGGTCCAAAGCACAGATACGCAGTATTTT | TRBJ2-3 | . | TRBV12-3/TRBV12-4 | .
CASTVGGETETQYF | TGCGCCAGCACCGTAGGGGGCGAAACGGAGACCCAGTACTTC | TRBJ2-5 | . | TRBV5-1 | TRBD1
CASSLLTGGQPQHF | TGTGCCAGCAGCTTATTAACCGGGGGTCAGCCCCAGCATTTT | TRBJ1-5 | few | TRBV7-2 | .
CASSRSVNQPQHF | TGTGCCAGCAGCCGAAGCGTCAATCAGCCCCAGCATTTT | TRBJ1-5 | . | TRBV7-2 | .
CASSVVPGLGSYNEQYF | TGTGCCAGCAGCGTAGTACCAGGGCTGGGATCCTACAATGAGCAGTACTTC | TRBJ2-7 | . | TRBV9 | .
CASSLLSGVEETQYF | TGTGCCAGCAGTTTATTATCCGGGGTGGAAGAGACCCAGTACTTC | TRBJ2-5 | . | TRBV27 | .
CSVETGGGTQYF | TGCAGCGTGGAAACAGGGGGCGGTACGCAGTATTTT | TRBJ2-3 | . | TRBV29-1 | TRBD1
CASTFPGQQGYEQYF | TGTGCCAGCACCTTCCCGGGACAGCAGGGGTACGAGCAGTACTTC | TRBJ2-7 | . | TRBV21-1 | .
CSARERQPQDEQFF | TGCAGTGCTAGAGAGCGACAACCCCAGGATGAGCAGTTCTTC | TRBJ2-1 | . | TRBV20-1 | .
CASSLVVGTQETQYF | TGTGCCAGCAGCTTAGTGGTGGGGACGCAAGAGACCCAGTACTTC | TRBJ2-5 | . | TRBV7-2 | .
CASSSSIYTEGYTF | TGCGCCAGCAGCTCCTCGATCTATACAGAGGGCTACACCTTC | TRBJ1-2 | . | TRBV5-1 | .
CASSPRAGNYGYTF | TGCGCCAGCAGCCCCCGGGCGGGAAACTATGGCTACACCTTC | TRBJ1-2 | few | TRBV5-1 | .
CAWSDSPYGYTF | TGTGCCTGGAGCGACAGTCCCTATGGCTACACCTTC | TRBJ1-2 | few | TRBV30 | .
CASTGGHEAFF | TGTGCCAGCACCGGGGGACATGAAGCTTTCTTT | TRBJ1-1 | once | TRBV25-1 | .
CASSREITDTQYF | TGTGCCAGCAGTCGGGAAATCACAGATACGCAGTATTTT | TRBJ2-3 | . | TRBV12-3/TRBV12-4 | .
CAIPRDSKGGASSYEQYF | TGTGCCATACCCCGGGACAGCAAGGGTGGGGCTAGCTCCTACGAGCAGTACTTC | TRBJ2-7 | . | TRBV28 | TRBD1
CASSQAGGGYRTDTQYF | TGCGCCAGCAGCCAAGCAGGGGGCGGTTACCGTACAGATACGCAGTATTTT | TRBJ2-3 | few | TRBV4-3 | TRBD1